This T cell receptor beta chain is drawn from a study of cytomegalovirus exposure and HLA in healthy donors. Note on this clone: Antigen unknown.

Looked up from germline, CDR1 is SGHAT and CDR2 is FQNNGV. The CDR3 loop spans 16 amino acids. Trimming took 1 base from V and 5 from J; bases not matched to a gene: 6. This PCR relied on a set of 60 Vbeta primers and 13 Jbeta primers. Using immunoSEQ multiplex PCR, the repertoire was profiled, and TCRdb retains in-frame clones only, with some absent. The table has around 100,000 clones, 60% to 75% seen once. Whole-study findings and limits: Reported performance of the classifier showed diagnosis of cytomegalovirus status with high specificity and sensitivity. Cytomegalovirus association was listed for 150 or so TCR beta chains.

The origin of this receptor is a woman between 40 and 55 years old in good health and CMV-seronegative. The rearrangement links TRBV11-2 to TRBJ2-3; 10 bases line up with TRBD2. Source material: PBMCs. The chain's CDR3 is CASSLALSGGGDTQYF. CDR3 DNA sequence: TGTGCCAGCAGCTTAGCCCTGAGCGGGGGGGGAGATACGCAGTATTTT.